This T cell receptor (beta chain) was observed in a study of shared clonotypes between healthy human individuals. The CDR3 sequence is 15 residues long. Germline CDR1 reads SGDLS; CDR2 reads YYNGEE. V dropped 3 bases and J dropped 7 bases, with 19 bases sitting between them. Naive-designated CD8 cells lacked CD45RO, were positively enriched for CCR7, and omitted terminally differentiated effector memory CD45RA+ cells. A note on this clone: What it binds is unknown.

Study outcomes and limitations: Naive subsets usually exceeded memory subsets in estimated richness.

TCRdb's copy holds only in-frame clones and misses some; the assay was immunoSEQ multiplex PCR. Altogether about 2 million clones are present, about 95% being singletons, with the ten largest covering around 1.1%. Material: naive CD8+ T cells sorted from blood. The rearrangement uses TRBV9 and TRBJ1-1; D perhaps matches TRBD1 (6 bases). This TCR derives from a man aged 18 to 30 in good health. CDR3 DNA: TGTGCCAGCAGCGCAGACGGGATGGGGGCGGGTGAAGCTTTCTTT. It is translated as CASSADGMGAGEAFF.